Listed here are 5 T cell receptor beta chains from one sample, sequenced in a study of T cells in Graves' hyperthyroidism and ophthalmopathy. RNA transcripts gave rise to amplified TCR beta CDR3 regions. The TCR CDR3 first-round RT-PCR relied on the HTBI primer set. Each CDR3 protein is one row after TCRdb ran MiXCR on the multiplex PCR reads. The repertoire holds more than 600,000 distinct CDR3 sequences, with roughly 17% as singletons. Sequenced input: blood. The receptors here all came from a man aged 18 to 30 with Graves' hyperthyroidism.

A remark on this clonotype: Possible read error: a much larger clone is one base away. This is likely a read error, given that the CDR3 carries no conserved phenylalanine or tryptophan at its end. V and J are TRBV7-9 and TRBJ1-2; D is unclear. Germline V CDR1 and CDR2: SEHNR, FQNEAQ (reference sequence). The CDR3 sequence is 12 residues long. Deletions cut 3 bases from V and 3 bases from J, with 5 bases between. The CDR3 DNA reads TGTGCCAGCAGCTTCCCAGACTATGGCTACACCCTC. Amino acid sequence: CASSFPDYGYTL.

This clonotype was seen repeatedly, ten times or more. The CDR3 DNA is TGTGCCAGCAGCTTAGATCCTTCCTACGAGCAGTACTTC. This encodes CASSLDPSYEQYF. The chain employs TRBV11-2 and TRBJ2-7; D ambiguous. The CDR3 extends over 13 amino acids. V lost 0 bases and J lost 1, with 4 bases in between. Looked up from germline, CDR1 is SGHAT and CDR2 is FQNNGV.

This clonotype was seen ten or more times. This CDR3 reads CASSLFRLNTEAFF. CDR3 nucleotide sequence: TGTGCCAGCAGTTTATTCCGCCTGAACACTGAAGCTTTCTTT. The chain employs TRBV28 and TRBJ1-1; D call uncertain. V was clipped by 1 base and J by 0 bases, with 6 bases between them. The CDR3 loop spans 14 amino acids. In germline, CDR1 is MDHEN, CDR2 SYDVKM.

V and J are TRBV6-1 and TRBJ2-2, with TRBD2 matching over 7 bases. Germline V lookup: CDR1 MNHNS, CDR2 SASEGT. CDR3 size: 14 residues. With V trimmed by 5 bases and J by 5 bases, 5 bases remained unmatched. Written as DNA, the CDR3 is TGTGCCAGCAGTTGGGACTACCTAACCGGGGAGCTGTTTTTT. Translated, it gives CASSWDYLTGELFF.

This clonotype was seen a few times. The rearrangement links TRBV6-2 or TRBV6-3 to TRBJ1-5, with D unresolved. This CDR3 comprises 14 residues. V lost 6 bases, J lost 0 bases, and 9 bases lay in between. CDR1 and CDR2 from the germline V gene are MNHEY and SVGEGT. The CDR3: CASRRESSNQPQHF. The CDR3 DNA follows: TGTGCCAGCAGGAGGGAAAGTAGCAATCAGCCCCAGCATTTT.